This TCR beta chain was documented in a study of T cell responses to AZD1222 COVID-19 vaccine. The study's findings and limits: Spike-specific TCR breadth and depth both grew after two AZD1222 doses. Spike as a whole was targeted by vaccine-associated CD4 TCRs, dominant at 160-218 and 743-854.

As for this clone: Its matching antigen is unknown.

The data were produced by immunoSEQ multiplex PCR, yet TCRdb's version contains in-frame clones alone and is incomplete. The data show about 110,000 clones, around nine tenths seen once. Second-dose intervals near 4 or 12 weeks were combined. CDR1 LNHNV and CDR2 YYDKDF come from the germline V gene (reference sequence). The CDR3 runs 15 residues. Trimming took off 5 bases at V and 1 base at J, with 14 bases between the two ends. The sample consisted of peripheral blood, taken 28 days after the second AZD1222 dose. This clonotype originated in an adult who received the AZD1222 COVID-19 vaccine. The V gene is TRBV15, the J gene TRBJ1-2; D gene ambiguous. The CDR3 nucleotides read TGTGCCACCAGCGTACCTACCAACATTAACTATGGCTACACCTTC. Amino acids: CATSVPTNINYGYTF.